This TCR beta chain is drawn from a study of T cells in Graves' hyperthyroidism and ophthalmopathy. Findings and caveats of the study: Ophthalmopathy and stable hyperthyroidism were told apart by a 13 V-J model.

Aged 18 to 65, the patients had hyperthyroidism that was newly diagnosed and had lasted under 2 months. This clonotype has at least ten counts. The antigen remains unidentified. What was amplified from RNA transcripts were TCR beta CDR3 regions. The HTBI primer set served for first-round RT-PCR of the TCR CDR3. TCRdb used MiXCR to reprocess the multiplex PCR reads, holding one entry per CDR3 protein. The sample has 540,000 or so distinct CDR3 sequences, 15% to 18% seen once. This CDR3 is 11 amino acids long. Germline loops: CDR1 DFQATT, CDR2 SNEGSKA (reference sequence). V was cut by 5 bases and J by 3 bases, with 7 bases left in between.

V is TRBV20-1 and J is TRBJ1-1; D remains ambiguous. This clonotype was obtained from a woman in her 30s with Graves' hyperthyroidism. Sequenced: blood. The chain's CDR3 is CSAELDTEAFF. Written as DNA, the CDR3 is TGCAGTGCTGAATTGGACACTGAAGCTTTCTTT.